What follows are 9 T cell receptor beta chains derived from one specimen sequenced in a study of blood T cells in healthy people across ages. The use of a sample-barcoded 5' primer and a J-beta primer mix characterized a second PCR of roughly 6 to 11 cycles. TCRdb re-called the 5' RACE reads through MiXCR, storing one row per CDR3 protein. The top ten clones hold approximately 13% of a sample with 650,000 to 700,000 distinct CDR3 sequences, about 51% of them seen once. The specimen was blood. These receptors all stem from a woman older than 75 in good health.

This clonotype has more than one count but fewer than ten. The chain joins TRBV6-1 to TRBJ2-4; D unresolved. Germline CDR1 MNHNS, CDR2 SASEGT. Trimming took 2 bases from V and 1 from J, leaving 9 bases between them. The CDR3 extends over 15 amino acids. The DNA for the CDR3 is TGTGCCAGCAGTGAAACAAGGTTGGCCAAAAACATTCAGTACTTC. It yields the protein CASSETRLAKNIQYF.

Comment on this clonotype: A read error is possible here, since a much larger clone lies one base away. The chain combines TRBV7-8 with TRBJ2-5; D is possibly TRBD2 (6 bases). Between the trimmed V and J ends, which lost 5 bases and 12 bases, there was a span of 16 bases. The germline gives CDR1 SGHVS, CDR2 FQNEAQ. CDR3 length: 12 residues. The CDR3 reads CASSGGTGREYF. The CDR3 DNA reads TGTGCCAGCAGCGGGGGGACTGGAAGGGAGTACTTC.

With regard to this clonotype: A read error is possible here, since a much larger clone lies one base away. The J gene is TRBJ2-5, the V gene TRBV27; 8 bases align to TRBD2. CDR1 MNHEY and CDR2 SMNVEV come from the germline V gene (reference sequence). J gave up 5 bases and V 4 bases, and 12 bases lay outside the gene matches. The CDR3 is 16 residues long. CDR3 region: CASSSFSAGGLETQYF. Here the CDR3 DNA reads TGTGCCAGCAGTTCATTTTCGGCGGGAGGCCTTGAGACCCAGTACTTC.

CDR3 residues: CASGSSGGVYNEQFF. Written as DNA, the CDR3 is TGTGCCAGCGGATCTAGCGGGGGGGTTTACAATGAGCAGTTCTTC. The chain carries TRBV25-1 and TRBJ2-1; 12 bases fit TRBD2. From germline, CDR1 is MGHDK and CDR2 SYGVNS. V was pared by 8 bases and J by 4 bases, with 6 bases of the junction left unmatched. This CDR3 has 15 amino acids.

This clonotype has a count of ten or more. This chain links TRBV14 with TRBJ2-5; the D is unclear. Trimming shortened V by 1 base and J by 5 bases, and 8 bases separated the two germline ends. This CDR3 has 13 residues. The germline V gene has CDR1 SGHDN and CDR2 FVKESK. The CDR3 is CASSQAVVETQYF. The CDR3 DNA follows: TGTGCCAGCAGCCAAGCCGTGGTGGAGACCCAGTACTTC.

This clonotype was recorded once. Possible read error: a much larger clone is one base away. CDR3 in DNA: TGTGCCAGCTCGGGACAGCCCCGGGACGGGTACTACGAGCAGTACTTC. Its protein product is CASSGQPRDGYYEQYF. This chain joins TRBV18 and TRBJ2-7; 7 bases map to TRBD1. The CDR3 has 16 amino acids. V lost 6 bases to trimming and J lost 3 bases; unmatched junction nucleotides: 14. Germline-derived CDR1 and CDR2 are KGHSH and LQKENI.

This clonotype was seen only a few times. A much larger clone differs from this one at a single base, so this may be a read error. The rearrangement uses TRBV6-6 and TRBJ2-1; 12 bases map to TRBD2. TRBJ2-7 matches the DNA end more closely, so the J call is doubtful. The CDR3 loop spans 16 amino acids. From germline, CDR1 is MNHNY and CDR2 SVGAGI (reference sequence). This chain's CDR3 is CASSSGLAGPYNEQYF. CDR3 DNA sequence: TGTGCCAGCAGTTCCGGACTAGCGGGGCCGTACAATGAGCAGTACTTC.

This chain uses TRBV12-3 or TRBV12-4 with TRBJ2-3; no firm D call. CDR3 length: 10 residues. V gave up 10 bases and J gave up 3 bases, with 5 bases separating them. The CDR3 spells CATLTDTQYF. CDR3 DNA sequence: TGTGCCACCCTGACAGATACGCAGTATTTT.

CDR3 sequence (DNA): TGTGCCAGCAGTGACCCTGACAGGGGCCCGAATGAAAAACTGTTTTTT. It codes for CASSDPDRGPNEKLFF. The rearrangement joins TRBV25-1 to TRBJ1-4; 8 nucleotides line up with TRBD1. The CDR3 spans 16 residues. Looked up from germline, CDR1 is MGHDK and CDR2 is SYGVNS. Trimming removed 3 bases from V and 5 bases from J; junction bases left unmatched: 8.